The clone carrying this T cell receptor (beta chain) was counted between two and nine times. Its antigen is unidentified. With constant-segment primers, 5'RACE yielded cDNA libraries of TCR alpha and TCR beta that carried sample barcodes and UMIs. TCRdb itself ran the 5' RACE reads through MiXCR, one entry per CDR3 protein. The sample consists of fewer than 650,000 distinct CDR3 sequences, about 18% of them appearing once. V lost 6 bases and J 0 bases, leaving 8 bases between the germline ends. The CDR3 is 13 amino acids. This record comes from a study of T-cell memory formation after mild COVID-19. About the research overall: The two donors had largely donor-specific TCR clusters. Study observations and caveats: Clones contracting over day 15 to 85 were CD4/CD8 balanced, with later expanders leaning CD4+.

Sequencing was performed on PBMCs or a T cell subset sorted from them (not recorded which). The receptor was derived from an adult woman who had mild COVID-19 (a few samples of this study predate the infection). Cell type and time point are not known. The J gene is TRBJ1-2, the V gene TRBV12-3 or TRBV12-4; D gene uncertain. CDR3 region: CASRDLANYGYTF. The CDR3 nucleotides read TGTGCCAGCAGGGACCTGGCTAACTATGGCTACACCTTC.